What follows describes a single T cell receptor (beta chain). The data are from a study of blood T cell repertoires in COVID-19. Study in general: Whether acute or convalescent, the COVID-19 samples came from the United States, Italy and Spain. Sources were T cells, B-cell-depleted T cells, or PBMCs; the material itself was cDNA or gDNA.

CDR1 is MNHEY and CDR2 is SVGEGT in the germline V gene. CDR3 length: 16 amino acids. The junction had 14 bases not matched to a gene; V was cut back by 3 bases and J by 6 bases. In the authors' methods: How many nucleated cells were present was estimated from reference gene primer amplification. Clones were sequenced by immunoSEQ multiplex PCR, and TCRdb holds only the in-frame ones, with some missing. V and J calls and clone size are as listed in that table; D and trimming were resolved from the DNA. The sample lists some 100,000 clones; roughly 86% were seen once. The clonotype was recovered from a man aged 50 to 59 with acute or convalescent COVID-19. Sequenced input: peripheral blood. The chain joins TRBV6-2 or TRBV6-3 to TRBJ2-7; 7 bases fit TRBD2. The CDR3 region has the DNA TGTGCCAGCAGTTATCTCCCCGCGGGAGTGAGTCCCGAGCAGTACTTC. Translation gives CASSYLPAGVSPEQYF.